This TCR beta chain stems from a study of blood T cells in healthy people across ages. Investigators took around 11 milliliters of peripheral blood from every donor. Per germline, CDR1 MNHNY and CDR2 SVGAGI (reference sequence). There are 15 residues in the CDR3. Trimming took 6 bases from V and 6 from J; bases not matched to a gene: 7. Study conclusions and caveats: In long-lived donors, naive CD4+ cell counts and diversity exceeded those of aged donors.

On this clonotype: Antigen unknown.

With a J-beta primer mix and a sample-barcoded 5' primer, a second PCR ran about 6 to 11 cycles. The authors tagged each cDNA molecule using a template-switch adaptor with 12 random nucleotides. MiXCR was run by TCRdb on the 5' RACE reads, yielding one entry per CDR3 protein. The sample yields about 680,000 distinct CDR3 sequences, approximately 50% seen once. The sequenced material came from blood. The receptor's source is a woman in her fifties or sixties in good health. The rearrangement uses TRBV6-6 and TRBJ2-1; 11 nucleotides align to TRBD2. The CDR3 protein is CASRQGLAEGNEQFF. As DNA, the CDR3 is TGTGCCAGCAGACAGGGACTAGCGGAGGGCAATGAGCAGTTCTTC.